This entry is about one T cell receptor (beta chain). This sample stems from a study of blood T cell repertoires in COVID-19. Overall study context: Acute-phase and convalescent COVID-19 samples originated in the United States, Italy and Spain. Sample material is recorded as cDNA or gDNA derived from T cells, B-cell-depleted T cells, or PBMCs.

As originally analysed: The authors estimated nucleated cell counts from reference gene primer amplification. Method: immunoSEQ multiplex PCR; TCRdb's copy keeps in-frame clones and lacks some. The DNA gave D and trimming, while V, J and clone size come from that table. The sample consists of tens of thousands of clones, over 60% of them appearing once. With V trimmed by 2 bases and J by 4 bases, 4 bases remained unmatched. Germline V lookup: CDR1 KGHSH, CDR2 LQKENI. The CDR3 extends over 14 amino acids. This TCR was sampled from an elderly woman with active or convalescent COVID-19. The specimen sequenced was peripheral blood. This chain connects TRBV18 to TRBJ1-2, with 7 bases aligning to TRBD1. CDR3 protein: CASSPEGQSYGYTF. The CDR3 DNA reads TGTGCCAGCTCACCAGAGGGACAGAGCTATGGCTACACCTTC.